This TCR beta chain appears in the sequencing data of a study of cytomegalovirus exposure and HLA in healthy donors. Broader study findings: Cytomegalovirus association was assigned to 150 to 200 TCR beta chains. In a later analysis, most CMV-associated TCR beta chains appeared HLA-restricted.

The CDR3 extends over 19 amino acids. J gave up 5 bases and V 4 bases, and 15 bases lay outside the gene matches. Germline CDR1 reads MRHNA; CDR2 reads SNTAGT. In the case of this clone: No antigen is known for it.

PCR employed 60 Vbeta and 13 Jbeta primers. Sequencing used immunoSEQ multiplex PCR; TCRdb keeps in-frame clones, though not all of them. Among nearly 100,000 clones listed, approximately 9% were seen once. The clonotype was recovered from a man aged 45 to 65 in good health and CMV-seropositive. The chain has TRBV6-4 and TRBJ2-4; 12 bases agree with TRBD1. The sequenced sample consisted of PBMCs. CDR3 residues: CASSGPGQGARIWENIQYF. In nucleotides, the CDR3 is TGTGCCAGCAGTGGACCGGGACAGGGGGCAAGAATTTGGGAAAACATTCAGTACTTC.